Listed below are T cell receptor beta chains from one sample, sequenced in a study of blood T cell repertoires in COVID-19. The table came from immunoSEQ multiplex PCR; TCRdb's copy has only in-frame clones and leaves some out. This sample has 230,000 or so clones, with roughly 89% found just once. The sequenced sample consisted of peripheral blood. The receptors originated from an older woman with COVID-19, enrolled during active disease. CDR3s include the opening cysteine and the closing phenylalanine or tryptophan. The D gene is left open where the match is weak. Clone size is shown for a subset of rows, as once, few, many or a class of expanded clone.

CDR3: CASSLGSTASYGYTF
DNA: TGTGCCAGCAGCTTGGGATCGACAGCCAGCTATGGCTACACCTTC
V: TRBV7-9
size: NA
D: NA
J: TRBJ1-2

CDR3: CASSFRDRGTTEAFF
DNA: TGTGCCAGCAGTTTCCGGGACAGGGGGACCACTGAAGCTTTCTTT
V: TRBV25-1
size: few
D: TRBD1
J: TRBJ1-1

CDR3: CASSQARNRSPPLHF
DNA: TGTGCCAGCAGCCAAGCTAGGAATCGGTCCCCACCCCTCCACTTT
V: TRBV3-1/TRBV3-2
size: NA
D: NA
J: TRBJ1-6

CDR3: CASSQGDRGLSTEAFF
DNA: TGCGCCAGCAGCCAGGGGGACAGGGGGCTGAGCACTGAAGCTTTCTTT
V: TRBV4-3
size: NA
D: TRBD1
J: TRBJ1-1

CDR3: CASKGLAGARKNNEQFF
DNA: TGTGCCAGCAAGGGACTAGCGGGGGCGAGAAAAAACAATGAGCAGTTCTTC
V: TRBV27
size: NA
D: TRBD2
J: TRBJ2-1

CDR3: CASSQDKTSGGVRLETQYF
DNA: TGTGCCAGCAGCCAAGATAAGACTAGCGGGGGGGTTAGGCTAGAGACCCAGTACTTC
V: TRBV4-2
size: NA
D: TRBD2
J: TRBJ2-5

CDR3: CASSFDTNTGELFF
DNA: TGTGCCAGCAGTTTTGACACGAACACCGGGGAGCTGTTTTTT
V: TRBV6-2/TRBV6-3
size: once
D: NA
J: TRBJ2-2

CDR3: CASSASLSGGTGNTIYF
DNA: TGTGCCAGCAGCGCCTCTCTTTCAGGGGGCACCGGAAACACCATATATTTT
V: TRBV7-3
size: NA
D: TRBD1
J: TRBJ1-3

CDR3: CASSRVMSSGANVLTF
DNA: TGTGCCAGCAGTCGAGTTATGAGCTCTGGGGCCAACGTCCTGACTTTC
V: TRBV5-4
size: NA
D: NA
J: TRBJ2-6

CDR3: CASSQTGRGAFF
DNA: TGTGCCAGCAGCCAGACAGGGCGGGGAGCTTTCTTT
V: TRBV13
size: NA
D: TRBD1
J: TRBJ1-1

CDR3: CASSVPGTGSTDTQYF
DNA: TGTGCCAGCAGCGTCCCCGGGACTGGGAGCACAGATACGCAGTATTTT
V: TRBV21-1
size: NA
D: NA
J: TRBJ2-3

CDR3: CASSLNSAESSYNEQFF
DNA: TGTGCCAGCTCACTCAACTCAGCGGAGAGCTCCTACAATGAGCAGTTCTTC
V: TRBV18
size: NA
D: NA
J: TRBJ2-1

CDR3: CASSPGQGPDQPQHF
DNA: TGTGCCAGCTCACCGGGACAGGGGCCTGATCAGCCCCAGCATTTT
V: TRBV18
size: NA
D: TRBD1
J: TRBJ1-5

CDR3: CASRETGGNTEAFF
DNA: TGTGCCAGCAGAGAGACAGGGGGGAACACTGAAGCTTTCTTT
V: TRBV2
size: NA
D: TRBD1
J: TRBJ1-1

CDR3: CASSFKDFNTDTQYF
DNA: TGTGCCAGCAGCTTTAAGGACTTCAACACAGATACGCAGTATTTT
V: TRBV5-6
size: few
D: NA
J: TRBJ2-3

CDR3: CASSLSSLNTEAFF
DNA: TGTGCCAGCAGCTTAAGTAGCCTGAACACTGAAGCTTTCTTT
V: TRBV7-2
size: NA
D: NA
J: TRBJ1-1

CDR3: CASSSDAGDTEAFF
DNA: TGCGCCAGCAGCTCCGATGCGGGTGACACTGAAGCTTTCTTT
V: TRBV5-1
size: NA
D: NA
J: TRBJ1-1

CDR3: CASSYSGGDGYTF
DNA: TGTGCCAGCAGTTACTCAGGGGGCGATGGCTACACCTTC
V: TRBV6-5
size: NA
D: TRBD1
J: TRBJ1-2